This passage covers 18 T cell receptor beta chains from one sample sequenced in a study of T cell changes during pregnancy in multiple sclerosis. The data were produced by immunoSEQ multiplex PCR, yet TCRdb's version contains in-frame clones alone and is incomplete. The data contain about 50,000 clones, over 90% of them singletons. The input for sequencing was CD4+ T cells from peripheral blood mononuclear cells, taken after pregnancy. These receptor sequences come from a female donor in good health, enrolled as a control in a pregnancy study.

V usage is TRBV7-2 and J usage is TRBJ2-7; 7 bases map to TRBD2. Germline CDR1 SGHTA, CDR2 FQGNSA. The CDR3 sequence is 13 residues long. V lost 4 bases and J lost 11; bases outside the gene matches: 11. Here the CDR3 reads CASSYRGEGPKYF. The CDR3 DNA is TGTGCCAGCAGCTATCGGGGGGAGGGCCCGAAGTACTTC.

The chain is built from TRBV27 and TRBJ1-1, with D unclear. The V gene's germline CDR1 is MNHEY and CDR2 SMNVEV (reference sequence). V lost 2 bases to trimming and J lost 7 bases, with 20 bases between them. This CDR3 is 16 amino acids long. CDR3: CASSLIRDGGRGEAFF. The CDR3 nucleotides read TGTGCCAGCAGTTTAATAAGGGATGGAGGAAGAGGTGAAGCTTTCTTT.

This clone was counted a few times. V gene TRBV18 combines with J gene TRBJ2-2; D may be TRBD1 (6 bases). Germline assignment: CDR1 KGHSH and CDR2 LQKENI. V lost 0 bases to trimming and J lost 0 bases, with 11 bases between them. The CDR3 consists of 17 residues. DNA for the CDR3: TGTGCCAGCTCACCACCGGGGGCCAGGGCGAACACCGGGGAGCTGTTTTTT. This codes for CASSPPGARANTGELFF. Looking up the rest from reference TRBV18 and TRBJ2-2 gives the full variable domain: NAGVMQNPRHLVRRRGQEARLRCSPMKGHSHVYWYRQLPEEGLKFMVYLQKENIIDESGMPKERFSAEFPKEGPSILRIQQVVRGDSAAYFCASSPPGARANTGELFFGEGSRLTVL.

This sequence joins TRBV7-2 and TRBJ1-2; no reliable D call. Germline V gives CDR1 SGHTA, CDR2 FQGNSA. The CDR3 has 13 amino acids. With 6 bases removed from V and 4 bases from J, the gap between germline ends came to 12 bases. In DNA, the CDR3 is TGTGCCAGCAGTCACGACAACTTCTATGGCTACACCTTC. Translation gives CASSHDNFYGYTF.

The chain is built from TRBV21-1 and TRBJ1-5; the DNA was not used to check the table's D call, TRBD1. TRBV21-1 is a pseudogene. CDR3 length: 16 amino acids. The CDR3 nucleotides are TGTGCCAGCAGCACACCAACAGGGGGCACAAATCAGCCCCAGCATTTT. Amino acid sequence: CASSTPTGGTNQPQHF.

The chain has TRBV9 and TRBJ2-4, with D possibly matching TRBD2 (7 bases). Germline V gives CDR1 SGDLS, CDR2 YYNGEE. There are 17 residues in the CDR3. Trimming removed 3 bases from V and 0 bases from J, with 16 bases in between. The CDR3 is CASSGRGGEKAKNIQYF. As DNA, the CDR3 is TGTGCCAGCAGCGGGAGGGGGGGGGAAAAAGCCAAAAACATTCAGTACTTC.

J is TRBJ2-7 and V is TRBV27; tentatively, D is TRBD1 (5 bases). The CDR3 consists of 13 residues. Trimming cost V 6 bases and J 6 bases, with 15 bases left between them. Germline loops: CDR1 MNHEY, CDR2 SMNVEV (reference sequence). The CDR3 DNA sequence: TGTGCCAGCAGGACCTCAGGGTCGGCCGAGCAGTACTTC. As protein: CASRTSGSAEQYF.

This clone appeared a single time. The genes are TRBV15 and TRBJ1-3, with D tentatively TRBD1 (5 bases). CDR1 is LNHNV and CDR2 is YYDKDF in the germline V gene (reference sequence). Trimming stripped 5 bases from V and 4 bases from J, with 12 bases between. The CDR3 consists of 14 residues. The CDR3 nucleotides read TGTGCCACCAGCGTGGGGGGGTTAGGAAACACCATATATTTT. This codes for CATSVGGLGNTIYF.

The CDR3 reads CASSPRLAAYEQYF. In DNA, the CDR3 is TGTGCCAGCAGTCCCCGACTAGCGGCGTACGAGCAGTACTTC. The rearrangement links TRBV28 to TRBJ2-7; 9 bases match TRBD2. The CDR3 extends over 14 amino acids. The germline V gene has CDR1 MDHEN and CDR2 SYDVKM. V gave up 5 bases and J gave up 4 bases; unmatched junction bases: 6.

J is TRBJ2-1 and V is TRBV10-3, with D maybe TRBD1 (6 bases). CDR1 ENHRY and CDR2 SYGVKD come from the germline V gene. V was clipped by 6 bases and J by 1 base, with 22 bases between them. This CDR3 is built from 18 residues. This CDR3 reads CAIRKAGVNLESYNEQFF. The CDR3 DNA follows: TGTGCCATCAGAAAGGCAGGGGTTAATTTGGAGTCCTACAATGAGCAGTTCTTC.

The chain joins TRBV7-2 to TRBJ1-2; D is uncertain. V was trimmed by 0 bases and J by 8 bases, leaving 10 bases between them. Germline V lookup: CDR1 SGHTA, CDR2 FQGNSA. The CDR3 is 13 residues long. CDR3 region: CASSLARDRGYTF. CDR3 DNA sequence: TGTGCCAGCAGCTTAGCGCGGGATCGAGGCTACACCTTC.

V is TRBV9 and J is TRBJ1-2; the D gene is possibly TRBD1 (6 bases). The V gene lost 0 bases and the J gene lost 4 bases, with 10 bases spanning the gap. The CDR3 spans 14 residues. CDR1 is SGDLS and CDR2 is YYNGEE in the germline V gene. The CDR3: CASSVEVGGYGYTF. For the CDR3, the DNA is TGTGCCAGCAGCGTAGAGGTAGGGGGCTATGGCTACACCTTC.

This chain links TRBV4-1 with TRBJ1-5; possibly TRBD1 for D (6 bases). Germline V gene sequence: CDR1 MGHRA, CDR2 YSYEKL. The CDR3 spans 17 residues. Trimming took off 2 bases at V and 1 base at J, with 15 bases between the two ends. As DNA, the CDR3 is TGCGCCAGCAGCCAACCGCGGCAGGGGTACAGCAATCAGCCCCAGCATTTT. Its protein is CASSQPRQGYSNQPQHF.

This chain uses TRBV5-1 with TRBJ2-2, with 10 bases aligning to TRBD1. Germline V gene data show CDR1 as SGHRS and CDR2 as YFSETQ. Trimming took 0 bases from V and 3 from J; bases not matched to a gene: 11. The CDR3 is 19 residues long. The CDR3 DNA follows: TGCGCCAGCAGCTTGGCCGGGACAGGGGCCCCCCGCGACACCGGGGAGCTGTTTTTT. This codes for CASSLAGTGAPRDTGELFF.

CDR3 sequence: CASSINGIQETQYF. For the CDR3, the DNA is TGTGCCAGCAGTATTAACGGGATTCAAGAGACCCAGTACTTC. The V and J genes are TRBV25-1 and TRBJ2-5; weak D call: TRBD2 (5 bases). The CDR3 spans 14 residues. Looked up from germline, CDR1 is MGHDK and CDR2 is SYGVNS. V was cut by 5 bases and J by 2 bases, with 12 bases left in between.

This clone came up once. The chain couples TRBV7-9 to TRBJ2-3; weak D call: TRBD2 (6 bases). Trimming stripped 4 bases from V and 5 bases from J, with 16 bases between. The CDR3 is made up of 15 amino acids. CDR1 SEHNR and CDR2 FQNEAQ come from the germline V gene (reference sequence). Written as DNA, the CDR3 is TGTGCCAGCAGCTCGGGGACTCGGGGCATAGATACGCAGTATTTT. This translates into CASSSGTRGIDTQYF.

The chain links TRBV6-5 to TRBJ2-7, with 8 bases identical to TRBD2. J gave up 3 bases and V 0 bases, and 4 bases lay outside the gene matches. This CDR3 spans 15 amino acids. Germline loops: CDR1 MNHEY, CDR2 SVGAGI. The CDR3 bases are TGTGCCAGCAGTTACTCGGTAGCGGGGAACTACGAGCAGTACTTC. It is translated as CASSYSVAGNYEQYF.

The V call is TRBV20-1, the J call TRBJ2-7, with a tentative D call TRBD2 (5 bases). Trimming took off 2 bases at V and 7 bases at J, with 9 bases between the two ends. Germline CDR1 and CDR2: DFQATT and SNEGSKA (reference sequence). The CDR3 is made up of 11 amino acids. The CDR3 sequence: CSARLPGEQYF. The DNA for the CDR3 is TGCAGTGCTAGACTCCCGGGGGAGCAGTACTTC.